Listed below are T cell receptor beta chains from one sample, sequenced in a study of cytomegalovirus exposure and HLA in healthy donors. Sequenced by immunoSEQ multiplex PCR; TCRdb stores in-frame clones only, minus some. Of 100,000 to 150,000 clones listed, 80% were seen once; the top ten hold 1%. Sequenced sample: PBMCs. Receptors were obtained from a middle-aged man in good health and CMV-seronegative. Both conserved end residues are part of each CDR3. D genes are given only for firm matches. Part of the rows lack a size; the others show once, few, many or a class for expanded clones.

TRBV5-1	16	TRBJ2-5	-	TRBD1	TGCGCCAGCAGCTTGGGGGACAGGGGTTACAGGGAGACCCAGTACTTC	CASSLGDRGYRETQYF
TRBV11-3	14	TRBJ1-1	-	-	TGTGCCAGCAGCCAGACGACAGAGAACACTGAAGCTTTCTTT	CASSQTTENTEAFF
TRBV5-4	14	TRBJ2-7	-	-	TGTGCCAGCAGCTTGGGGGGACTTGCCTACGAGCAGTACTTC	CASSLGGLAYEQYF
TRBV9	17	TRBJ2-2	-	TRBD1	TGTGCCAGCAGCGTAACGGTGACAGGGGGGCAGATCGGGGAGCTGTTTTTT	CASSVTVTGGQIGELFF
TRBV28	13	TRBJ1-2	-	-	TGTGCCAGCAGTTTTGCGGGAATCTATGGCTACACCTTC	CASSFAGIYGYTF
TRBV19	14	TRBJ2-1	-	-	TGTGCCAGTAGTATGGGGCAGATCTACAATGAGCAGTTCTTC	CASSMGQIYNEQFF
TRBV5-4	13	TRBJ2-5	-	-	TGTGCCAGCAGCTTGCACCAGGTGGAGACCCAGTACTTC	CASSLHQVETQYF
TRBV2	13	TRBJ1-1	few	-	TGTGCCACCTCGGGGGAGATGAACACTGAAGCTTTCTTT	CATSGEMNTEAFF
TRBV27	17	TRBJ2-3	-	TRBD2	TGTGCCAGCAGTGACCGACTAGCGGGGACGCTCACAGATACGCAGTATTTT	CASSDRLAGTLTDTQYF
TRBV2	15	TRBJ1-6	-	-	TGTGCCAGCAGTGATTGGGCCACTGGGAATTCACCCCTCCACTTT	CASSDWATGNSPLHF
TRBV28	15	TRBJ1-2	few	-	TGTGCCAGCAGTTTATGGGGTACAGTAGTCTATGGCTACACCTTC	CASSLWGTVVYGYTF
TRBV5-1	15	TRBJ2-2	-	-	TGCGCCAGCAGCTTGCAGGGGTTAACTGGCGGGGAGCTGTTTTTT	CASSLQGLTGGELFF
TRBV11-1	19	TRBJ2-7	-	TRBD1	TGTGCCAGCAGCTTACTTCCGCCGACAGGGGGCGATTTATCCTACGAGCAGTACTTC	CASSLLPPTGGDLSYEQYF
TRBV10-3	13	TRBJ2-3	-	-	TGTGCCATCATGCGGGAAGGCACAGATACGCAGTATTTT	CAIMREGTDTQYF
TRBV30	14	TRBJ2-7	-	-	TGTGCCTGGAGGGGCGACAGGAGCTCCTACGAGCAGTACTTC	CAWRGDRSSYEQYF
TRBV19	14	TRBJ2-7	few	TRBD1	TGTGCCAGTAGTATTCGGGGACAGGGGGCAAAGCAGTACTTC	CASSIRGQGAKQYF
TRBV28	15	TRBJ2-7	-	TRBD2	TGTGCCAGCAGCTGGGAGACTAGCGGGAAATCCGAGCAGTACTTC	CASSWETSGKSEQYF
TRBV28	16	TRBJ2-1	-	TRBD2	TGTGCCAGCGGACCCCAGCTAGCGGGAGGTAGTGATGAGCAGTTCTTC	CASGPQLAGGSDEQFF
TRBV14	12	TRBJ2-5	-	-	TGTGCCAGCAGCCTGTCAGGCCGGACCCAGTACTTC	CASSLSGRTQYF
TRBV12-5	13	TRBJ2-1	few	-	TGTGCTAGTGGCCCAGGGACTGAAAATGAGCAGTTCTTC	CASGPGTENEQFF
TRBV28	14	TRBJ1-2	-	-	TGTGCCAGCAGACCAAGCGACAGTTACCATGGCTACACCTTC	CASRPSDSYHGYTF
TRBV2	15	TRBJ1-6	once	-	TGTGCCAGCAACCGCGATAGCTCCTATAATTCACCCCTCCACTTT	CASNRDSSYNSPLHF
TRBV6-6	15	TRBJ2-5	-	TRBD2	TGTGCCAGCAGTTACGAGCGGGGGGGTTTTGGGACCCAGTACTTC	CASSYERGGFGTQYF
TRBV4-2	16	TRBJ2-2	-	-	TGTGCCAGCAGCCAAGAGTATGCTAGCTCCGCCGGGGAGCTGTTTTTT	CASSQEYASSAGELFF
TRBV5-1	11	TRBJ2-7	once	-	TGCGCCAGCAGCCCCCAGTACGAGCAGTACTTC	CASSPQYEQYF
TRBV11-2	16	TRBJ2-3	once	TRBD2	TGTGCCAGCAGCGAAAGACTAGCGGGAGCCACAGATACGCAGTATTTT	CASSERLAGATDTQYF
TRBV7-8	13	TRBJ1-5	-	-	TGTGCCAGCAGCTTAATCGGGGATCAGCCCCAGCATTTT	CASSLIGDQPQHF
TRBV28	14	TRBJ2-4	-	-	TGTGCCAGCAGAGGGGAGGGGGAATGGAACATTCAGTACTTC	CASRGEGEWNIQYF
TRBV5-5	15	TRBJ2-1	-	TRBD2	TGTGCCAGCAGCTTGGTCGGGGGGTTTCTAGGTGAGCAGTTCTTC	CASSLVGGFLGEQFF
TRBV7-8	16	TRBJ1-1	once	-	TGTGCCAGCAGCCACCGGGGGGGAACTCTGAACACTGAAGCTTTCTTT	CASSHRGGTLNTEAFF
TRBV10-3	14	TRBJ1-4	once	TRBD1	TGTGCCATCAGGGGGGACAGTGCTAATGAAAAACTGTTTTTT	CAIRGDSANEKLFF
TRBV4-2	15	TRBJ2-7	-	-	TGTGCCAGCAGCCAGGCGAGGGGGGGTACCTACGAGCAGTACTTC	CASSQARGGTYEQYF
TRBV6-5	14	TRBJ2-3	-	-	TGTGCCAGCATCGCTCGGTGGGGGGCAGATACGCAGTATTTT	CASIARWGADTQYF
TRBV7-2	15	TRBJ2-5	-	TRBD1	TGTGCCAGCAGCGTCGAGGACAGGAGGTTAGAGACCCAGTACTTC	CASSVEDRRLETQYF
TRBV28	17	TRBJ1-1	-	TRBD1	TGTGCCAGCAGCCCCTCCCCGGGACAGGGGATGAACACTGAAGCTTTCTTT	CASSPSPGQGMNTEAFF
TRBV28	15	TRBJ2-1	-	TRBD1	TGTGCCAGCAGCCCTGACAGGGGGCTGGACAATGAGCAGTTCTTC	CASSPDRGLDNEQFF
TRBV5-1	15	TRBJ1-2	few	-	TGCGCCAGCAGCCCGGTTGAGGAATTGAACTATGGCTACACCTTC	CASSPVEELNYGYTF
TRBV15	15	TRBJ2-5	few	-	TGTGCCACCAGCAGGGCCGGGCCGGGACAAGAGACCCAGTACTTC	CATSRAGPGQETQYF
TRBV6-6	16	TRBJ1-5	-	TRBD1	TGTGCCAGCAGAGGACGCACAGGGGATAGCAATCAGCCCCAGCATTTT	CASRGRTGDSNQPQHF
TRBV4-1	16	TRBJ2-5	-	-	TGCGCCAGCAGCCAAGGGATTCTGGGCCCCCCGGAGACCCAGTACTTC	CASSQGILGPPETQYF
TRBV10-2	13	TRBJ2-7	-	TRBD1	TGCGCCAGCGGTACAGGGGGCGCGTACGAGCAGTACTTC	CASGTGGAYEQYF
TRBV7-2	14	TRBJ1-5	-	-	TGTGCCAGCAGCTCCGGGGGAAATGATCAGCCCCAGCATTTT	CASSSGGNDQPQHF
TRBV30	13	TRBJ2-7	-	TRBD1	TGTGCCTTTATAGACAGGGTCTCCTACGAGCAGTACTTC	CAFIDRVSYEQYF
TRBV6-6	15	TRBJ2-7	few	TRBD2	TGTGCCAGCAGTACCCCCGGGACTAGCGGGGTTGAGCAGTACTTC	CASSTPGTSGVEQYF
TRBV9	15	TRBJ2-3	-	-	TGTGCCAGCAGCGTTAAGGGGTCAATCACAGATACGCAGTATTTT	CASSVKGSITDTQYF
TRBV5-6	14	TRBJ2-1	-	-	TGTGCCAGCACCGATGACAGGACGGCCAATGAGCAGTTCTTC	CASTDDRTANEQFF
TRBV19	17	TRBJ1-3	-	TRBD1	TGTGCCAGTTGCCCTCCCGAGACAGGGACGTATGGAAACACCATATATTTT	CASCPPETGTYGNTIYF
TRBV2	14	TRBJ2-7	-	TRBD1	TGTGCCAGCAGTCCGGGACAGGCCTCCTACGAGCAGTACTTC	CASSPGQASYEQYF
TRBV5-4	15	TRBJ2-1	-	TRBD2	TGTGCCAGCAGCTATAGCGGGGGCGCCTACAATGAGCAGTTCTTC	CASSYSGGAYNEQFF
TRBV5-4	13	TRBJ2-5	-	TRBD2	TGTGCCAGCAGCTTGGTCGGGGGGAAGACCCAGTACTTC	CASSLVGGKTQYF
TRBV28	16	TRBJ2-7	-	TRBD2	TGTGCCAGCAGTTTAGACGGACTAGCGGGAGGCAACGAGCAGTACTTC	CASSLDGLAGGNEQYF
TRBV7-9	15	TRBJ2-2	-	-	TGTGCCAGCAGCTTAGCGTTAGCCAACACCGGGGAGCTGTTTTTT	CASSLALANTGELFF
TRBV6-5	14	TRBJ1-3	once	-	TGTGCCAGCAGTTCGGTCGTCTCTGGAAACACCATATATTTT	CASSSVVSGNTIYF
TRBV28	14	TRBJ1-1	-	TRBD1	TGTGCCAGCAGTGAAGGACAGGGATTCACTGAAGCTTTCTTT	CASSEGQGFTEAFF
TRBV2	15	TRBJ2-1	-	TRBD2	TGTGCCAGCAGTGAAGCGGGACTAGCGAACAATGAGCAGTTCTTC	CASSEAGLANNEQFF
TRBV5-1	14	TRBJ2-3	-	TRBD1	TGCGCCAGCAGCCCAGGACAGGGGGAGGATACGCAGTATTTT	CASSPGQGEDTQYF